This passage covers 13 T cell receptor beta chains from one sample sequenced in a study of T-cell reconstitution after alpha-beta-depleted transplantation in children. Unique molecular identifiers were incorporated into the prepared TCRbeta library. TCRdb fed the PCR reads into MiXCR, producing one record per CDR3 protein. The table includes roughly 100,000 distinct CDR3 sequences, 5% to 6% detected once. The source material was PBMCs, mostly from graft donor cells, sampled 60 days after TCRalphabeta/CD19-depleted stem cell transplant. Receptors were obtained from a female patient aged 2 to 10 who had a stem cell transplant for Fanconi anemia, so the T cells may come from the graft donor.

This clonotype has at least ten counts. This chain connects TRBV4-1 to TRBJ2-2; 9 nucleotides match TRBD1. CDR1 and CDR2 from the germline V gene are MGHRA and YSYEKL. J was trimmed by 5 bases and V by 3 bases; bases with no gene match: 7. The CDR3 runs to 16 residues. The CDR3, as DNA: TGCGCCAGCAGCCAGGACAGGGGAAGGTTGACCGGGGAGCTGTTTTTT. This codes for CASSQDRGRLTGELFF.

This clonotype was counted at least ten times. The rearrangement uses TRBV27 and TRBJ2-2; 7 bases are a match to TRBD1. Germline CDR1 and CDR2: MNHEY and SMNVEV (reference sequence). The V segment lost 6 bases and the J segment 2 bases; nucleotides outside the gene matches: 6. The CDR3 spans 15 residues. The CDR3 sequence: CASSKRQGNTGELFF. CDR3 nucleotide sequence: TGTGCCAGCAGCAAGAGACAGGGTAACACCGGGGAGCTGTTTTTT.

This clonotype was found many times. This rearrangement joins TRBV7-3 to TRBJ2-2, with D maybe TRBD2 (5 bases). The CDR3 sequence is 15 residues long. Trimming took 1 base from V and 3 from J, leaving 9 bases between them. From germline, CDR1 is SGHTA and CDR2 FQGTGA. This chain's CDR3 is CASSLMAGDTGELFF. The DNA of the CDR3 is TGTGCCAGCAGCTTAATGGCGGGCGACACCGGGGAGCTGTTTTTT.

This clonotype was recorded many times. The chain employs TRBV28 and TRBJ2-2; tentatively, D is TRBD2 (6 bases). V lost 6 bases, J lost 13 bases, and 21 bases lay in between. The length of the CDR3 is 14 residues. CDR1 is MDHEN and CDR2 is SYDVKM in the germline V gene. CDR3 DNA: TGTGCCAGCAGCCTAGCGCCCACCAGGGTGGGGCTGTTTTTT. Its protein product is CASSLAPTRVGLFF.

This clonotype was found many times. The chain uses TRBV12-3 or TRBV12-4 and TRBJ2-5; 9 bases agree with TRBD2. V trimming: 2 bases; J trimming: 0 bases; junction bases outside the gene matches: 4. CDR3 size: 16 residues. The CDR3 protein is CASSLWQRGDQETQYF. The DNA of the CDR3 is TGTGCCAGCAGTTTATGGCAGCGGGGGGACCAAGAGACCCAGTACTTC.

Ten or more counts support this clonotype. The V call is TRBV28, the J call TRBJ2-3; 8 bases line up with TRBD2. Germline CDR1 and CDR2: MDHEN and SYDVKM. CDR3 size: 15 residues. J lost 1 base, V lost 3 bases, and 3 bases had no gene match. CDR3 nucleotide sequence: TGTGCCAGCAGTTTCCCGGGGGGGGGCACAGATACGCAGTATTTT. Translating it yields CASSFPGGGTDTQYF.

This chain links TRBV5-1 with TRBJ1-5; 8 nucleotides match TRBD1. The CDR3 has 14 amino acids. Germline lookup yields CDR1 SGHRS and CDR2 YFSETQ. V gave up 0 bases and J gave up 7 bases; unmatched junction bases: 3. CDR3 bases: TGCGCCAGCAGCTTGGTGCAGGGGGCCCAGCCCCAGCATTTT. It codes for CASSLVQGAQPQHF.

In its sample, this clonotype was seen many times. The rearrangement joins TRBV10-2 to TRBJ2-2; perhaps TRBD2 as D (5 bases). V lost 2 bases, J lost 2 bases, and 12 bases lay in between. CDR1 and CDR2 (germline): WSHSY, SAAADI. This CDR3 has 16 amino acids. The CDR3 loop is CASSEIPSGNTGELFF. CDR3 DNA: TGCGCCAGCAGTGAGATCCCCAGCGGCAACACCGGGGAGCTGTTTTTT.

This clonotype is medium-sized by share. The CDR3 sequence is CASSLAVNTGELFF. For the CDR3, the DNA is TGTGCCAGCAGCTTAGCAGTGAACACCGGGGAGCTGTTTTTT. The chain carries TRBV7-9 and TRBJ2-2; D remains ambiguous. V dropped 0 bases and J dropped 1 base, with 3 bases sitting between them. The CDR3 consists of 14 residues. Germline CDR1 is SEHNR and CDR2 is FQNEAQ (reference sequence).

V and J are TRBV9 and TRBJ2-5; TRBD1 agrees at 8 bases. This CDR3 is 17 amino acids long. Germline assignment: CDR1 SGDLS and CDR2 YYNGEE. The junction had 15 bases not matched to a gene; V was cut back by 3 bases and J by 5 bases. The CDR3 spells CASSARRGQGAYETQYF. CDR3 sequence (DNA): TGTGCCAGCAGCGCCCGGAGGGGCCAGGGGGCGTATGAGACCCAGTACTTC. Full variable domain (remainder filled in from reference TRBV9 and TRBJ2-5): DSGVTQTPKHLITATGQRVTLRCSPRSGDLSVYWYQQSLDQGLQFLIQYYNGEERAKGNILERFSAQQFPDLHSELNLSSLELGDSALYFCASSARRGQGAYETQYFGPGTRLLVL.

The rearrangement joins TRBV5-1 to TRBJ1-4; D possibly corresponds to TRBD1 (5 bases). The length of the CDR3 is 16 residues. The germline V gene has CDR1 SGHRS and CDR2 YFSETQ. Trimming removed 4 bases at V and 7 bases at J, with 20 bases between. CDR3 amino acids: CASSLGTLGGSEKLFF. The CDR3 DNA follows: TGCGCCAGCAGCCTCGGGACCTTGGGTGGGTCTGAAAAACTGTTTTTT. Using reference TRBV5-1 and TRBJ1-4 for the parts outside the CDR3, the full variable domain is KAGVTQTPRYLIKTRGQQVTLSCSPISGHRSVSWYQQTPGQGLQFLFEYFSETQRNKGNFPGRFSGRQFSNSRSEMNVSTLELGDSALYLCASSLGTLGGSEKLFFGSGTQLSVL.

This clonotype was counted ten times or more. The chain carries TRBV29-1 and TRBJ2-1, with 7 bases identical to TRBD2. Germline lookup yields CDR1 SQVTM and CDR2 ANQGSEA. The length of the CDR3 is 15 residues. Trimming removed 8 bases from V and 0 bases from J; junction bases left unmatched: 10. The CDR3 protein is CSTSGVWDSYNEQFF. The CDR3 DNA follows: TGCAGCACGAGCGGGGTCTGGGACTCCTACAATGAGCAGTTCTTC.

This clonotype was seen ten or more times. Written as DNA, the CDR3 is TGTGCCAGCAGCAAACCGACAGGGGGCGAGGGCTACACCTTC. This sequence encodes CASSKPTGGEGYTF. The V gene is TRBV7-9, the J gene TRBJ1-2; 10 bases line up with TRBD1. Germline V gene data show CDR1 as SEHNR and CDR2 as FQNEAQ (reference sequence). Trimming removed 5 bases from V and 8 bases from J; junction bases left unmatched: 8. This CDR3 is built from 14 residues.